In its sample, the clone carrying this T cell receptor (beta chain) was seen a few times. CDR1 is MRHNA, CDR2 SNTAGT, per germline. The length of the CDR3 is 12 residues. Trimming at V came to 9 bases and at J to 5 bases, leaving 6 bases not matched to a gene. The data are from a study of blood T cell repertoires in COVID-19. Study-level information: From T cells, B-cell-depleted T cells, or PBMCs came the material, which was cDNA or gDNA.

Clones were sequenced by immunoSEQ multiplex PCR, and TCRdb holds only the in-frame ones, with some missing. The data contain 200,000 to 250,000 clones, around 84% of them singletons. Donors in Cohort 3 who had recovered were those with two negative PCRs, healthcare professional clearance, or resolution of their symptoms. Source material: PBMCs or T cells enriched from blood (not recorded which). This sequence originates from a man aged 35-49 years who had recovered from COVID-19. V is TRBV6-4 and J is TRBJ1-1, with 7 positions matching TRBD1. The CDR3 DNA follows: TGTGCCAGGGAGGGGGCGCAAACTGAAGCTTTCTTT. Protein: CAREGAQTEAFF.